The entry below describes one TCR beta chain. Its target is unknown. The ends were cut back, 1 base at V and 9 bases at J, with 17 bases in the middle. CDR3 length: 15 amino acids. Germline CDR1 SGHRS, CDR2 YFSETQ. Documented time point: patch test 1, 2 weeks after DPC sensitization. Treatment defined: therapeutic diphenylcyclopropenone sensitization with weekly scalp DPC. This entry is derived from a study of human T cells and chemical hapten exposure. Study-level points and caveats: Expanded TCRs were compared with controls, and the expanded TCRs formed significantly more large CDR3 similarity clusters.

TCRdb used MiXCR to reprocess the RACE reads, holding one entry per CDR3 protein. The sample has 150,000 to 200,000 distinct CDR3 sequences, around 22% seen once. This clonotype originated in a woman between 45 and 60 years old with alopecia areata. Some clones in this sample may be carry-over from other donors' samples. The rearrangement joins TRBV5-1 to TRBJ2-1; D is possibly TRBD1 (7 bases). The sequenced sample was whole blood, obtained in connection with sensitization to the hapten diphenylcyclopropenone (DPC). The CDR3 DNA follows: TGCGCCAGCAGCTTGAGACAGGGTGAGGGGGGTGAGCAGTTCTTC. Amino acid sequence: CASSLRQGEGGEQFF.